A single sample gave rise to the 5 T cell receptor beta chains below, sequenced in a study of T cells in Graves' hyperthyroidism and ophthalmopathy. RNA transcripts were the template for amplifying TCR beta CDR3 regions. When the TCR CDR3 underwent first-round RT-PCR, the HTBI primer set was used. One entry per CDR3 protein results from TCRdb running MiXCR on the multiplex PCR reads. The table lists about 520,000 distinct CDR3 sequences, approximately 25% of them singletons. The sequencing sample was made of blood. The origin of the receptors is a woman aged 30 to 39 with Graves' ophthalmopathy.

This clonotype was detected only a few times. DNA for the CDR3: TGTGCCAGCATCCCGGGACAGTCTAATTCACCCCTCCACTTT. This encodes CASIPGQSNSPLHF. The chain is built from TRBV28 and TRBJ1-6, with 7 bases aligning to TRBD1. Trimming removed 7 bases from V and 6 bases from J; junction bases left unmatched: 6. The CDR3 consists of 14 residues. Germline values: CDR1 MDHEN, CDR2 SYDVKM.

This clonotype was detected only a few times. The J gene is TRBJ1-2, the V gene TRBV12-3 or TRBV12-4, with 9 bases fitting TRBD1. After removal of 5 bases from V and 1 base from J, the junction contained 11 bases not matched to a gene. The CDR3 contains 17 residues. CDR3: CASSVEPGTGSNYGYTF. CDR3 DNA sequence: TGTGCCAGCAGTGTCGAACCCGGGACAGGGAGTAACTATGGCTACACCTTC.

This clonotype was picked up a small number of times. The chain combines TRBV28 with TRBJ1-5, with D tentatively TRBD1 (6 bases). The CDR3 consists of 13 residues. V shed 5 bases and J shed 6 bases, with 11 bases lying between them. Germline CDR1 MDHEN, CDR2 SYDVKM. The CDR3 DNA reads TGTGCCAGCAGTGTTTACAGGGCTCAGCCCCAGCATTTT. This encodes CASSVYRAQPQHF.

Ten or more counts support this clonotype. The gene calls are TRBV28 and TRBJ1-1, with D hard to call. CDR1 MDHEN and CDR2 SYDVKM come from the germline V gene. V lost 3 bases and J 5 bases, leaving 10 bases between the germline ends. CDR3 length: 13 residues. The CDR3 DNA reads TGTGCCAGCAGTTTTGGGGTTATAACTGAAGCTTTCTTT. Residues: CASSFGVITEAFF.

The chain uses TRBV6-5 and TRBJ1-2; D is unclear. Germline V gene data show CDR1 as MNHEY and CDR2 as SVGAGI. Between the trimmed V and J ends, which lost 3 bases and 4 bases, there was a span of 18 bases. The CDR3 covers 16 residues. CDR3 amino acids: CASSYDDVDGGYGYTF. CDR3 bases: TGTGCCAGCAGTTATGATGACGTTGATGGTGGCTATGGCTACACCTTC.